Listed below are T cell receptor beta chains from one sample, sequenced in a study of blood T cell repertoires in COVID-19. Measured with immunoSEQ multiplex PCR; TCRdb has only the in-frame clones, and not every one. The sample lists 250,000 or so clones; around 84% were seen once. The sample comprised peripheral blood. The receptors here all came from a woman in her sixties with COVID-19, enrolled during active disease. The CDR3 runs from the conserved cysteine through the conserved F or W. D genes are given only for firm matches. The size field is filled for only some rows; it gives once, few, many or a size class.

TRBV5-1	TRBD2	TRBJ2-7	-	TGCGCCAGCAGCTTCGTTAGCGGGAGCTCCTACGAGCAGTACTTC	CASSFVSGSSYEQYF
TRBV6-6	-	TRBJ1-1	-	TGTGCCAGCAGTTCCCCCGGGTTCGAAGGGGTCACTGAAGCTTTCTTT	CASSSPGFEGVTEAFF
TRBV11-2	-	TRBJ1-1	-	TGTGCCAGCAGCTTAGTTCCAGTCCCCGTGAACACTGAAGCTTTCTTT	CASSLVPVPVNTEAFF
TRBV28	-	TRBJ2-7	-	TGTGCCAGCAGTTTAGAGGCAGTAAGCTCCTACGAGCAGTACTTC	CASSLEAVSSYEQYF
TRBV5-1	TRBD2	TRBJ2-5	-	TGCGCCAGCAGCTTGGTTAGCGGGAGGGAGACCCAGTACTTC	CASSLVSGRETQYF
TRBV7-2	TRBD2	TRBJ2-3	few	TGTGCCAGCAGCTTAGTTCCAGCGGGAGGGCCAGGGGATACGCAGTATTTT	CASSLVPAGGPGDTQYF
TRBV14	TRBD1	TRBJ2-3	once	TGTGCCAGCAGCCCAGGGGGAGATACGCAGTATTTT	CASSPGGDTQYF
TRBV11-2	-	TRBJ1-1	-	TGTGCCAGCAGCTCAGGACAGCAATACACTGAAGCTTTCTTT	CASSSGQQYTEAFF
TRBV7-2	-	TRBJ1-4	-	TGTGCCAGCAGCCTAAGTACAGGGCTTAATGAAAAACTGTTTTTT	CASSLSTGLNEKLFF
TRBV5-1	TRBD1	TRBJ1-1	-	TGCGCCAGCAGCTTGGTTTCGGCAGGGGGCGGTTTTACTGAAGCTTTCTTT	CASSLVSAGGGFTEAFF
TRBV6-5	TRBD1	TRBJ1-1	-	TGTGCCAGCAGTTACTCCAGGGGGGCGGGTGAAGCTTTCTTT	CASSYSRGAGEAFF
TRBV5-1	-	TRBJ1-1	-	TGCGCCAGCAGCTTGGAAGGGGAATTAGTAGTCTCTGAAGCTTTCTTT	CASSLEGELVVSEAFF
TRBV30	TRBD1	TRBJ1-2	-	TGTGCCTGGAGTCACCAGGGGGGCTATGGCTACACCTTC	CAWSHQGGYGYTF
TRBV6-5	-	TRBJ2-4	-	TGTGCCAGCAGTTACGCCAGGGGCAAAAACATTCAGTACTTC	CASSYARGKNIQYF
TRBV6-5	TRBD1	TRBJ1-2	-	TGTGCCAGCAGCGTCACAGGGGGAGTCCTCTATGGCTACACCTTC	CASSVTGGVLYGYTF
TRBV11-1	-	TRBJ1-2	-	TGTGCCAGCAGCGCGATATCTACGGGATATGGCTACACCTTC	CASSAISTGYGYTF
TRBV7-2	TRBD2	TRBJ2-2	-	TGTGCCAGCAGCTTAGCGGGTAGCGGGAGGGCCGGCACCGGGGAGCTGTTTTTT	CASSLAGSGRAGTGELFF